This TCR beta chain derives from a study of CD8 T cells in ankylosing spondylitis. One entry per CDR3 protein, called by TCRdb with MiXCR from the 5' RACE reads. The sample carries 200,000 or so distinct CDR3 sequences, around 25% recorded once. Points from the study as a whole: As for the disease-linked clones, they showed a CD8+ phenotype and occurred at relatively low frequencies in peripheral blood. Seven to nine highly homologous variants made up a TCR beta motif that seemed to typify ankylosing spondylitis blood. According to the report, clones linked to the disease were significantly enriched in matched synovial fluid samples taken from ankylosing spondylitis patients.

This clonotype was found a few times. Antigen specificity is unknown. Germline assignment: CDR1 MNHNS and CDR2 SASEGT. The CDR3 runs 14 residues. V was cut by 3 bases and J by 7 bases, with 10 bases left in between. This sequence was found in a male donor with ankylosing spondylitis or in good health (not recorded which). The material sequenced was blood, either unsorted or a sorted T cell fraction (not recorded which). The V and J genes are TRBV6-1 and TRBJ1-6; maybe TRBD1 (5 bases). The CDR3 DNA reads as TGTGCCAGCAGTGAGGTTCAGGGAAATTCACCCCTCCACTTT. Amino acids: CASSEVQGNSPLHF.